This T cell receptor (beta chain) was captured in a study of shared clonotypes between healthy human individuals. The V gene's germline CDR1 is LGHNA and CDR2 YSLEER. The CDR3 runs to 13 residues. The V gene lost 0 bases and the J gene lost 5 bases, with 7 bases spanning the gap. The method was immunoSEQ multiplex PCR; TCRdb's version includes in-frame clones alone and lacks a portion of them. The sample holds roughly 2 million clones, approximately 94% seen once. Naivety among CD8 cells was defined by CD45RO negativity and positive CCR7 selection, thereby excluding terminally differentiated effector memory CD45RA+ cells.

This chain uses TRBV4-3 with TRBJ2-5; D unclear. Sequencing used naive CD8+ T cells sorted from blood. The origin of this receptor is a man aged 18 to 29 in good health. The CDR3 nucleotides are TGCGCCAGCAGCCAAGAAGCCTGGGAGACCCAGTACTTC. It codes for CASSQEAWETQYF.